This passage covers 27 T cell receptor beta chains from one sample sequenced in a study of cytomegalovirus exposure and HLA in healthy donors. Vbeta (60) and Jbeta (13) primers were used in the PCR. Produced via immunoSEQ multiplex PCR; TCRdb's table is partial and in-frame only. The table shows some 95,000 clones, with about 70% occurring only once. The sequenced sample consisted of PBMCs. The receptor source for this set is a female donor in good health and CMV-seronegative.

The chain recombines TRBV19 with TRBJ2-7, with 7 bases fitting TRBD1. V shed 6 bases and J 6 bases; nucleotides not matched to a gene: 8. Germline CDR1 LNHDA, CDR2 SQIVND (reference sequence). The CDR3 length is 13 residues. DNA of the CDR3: TGTGCCAGTAGCCTGGGGACAGTTGGCGAGCAGTACTTC. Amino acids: CASSLGTVGEQYF.

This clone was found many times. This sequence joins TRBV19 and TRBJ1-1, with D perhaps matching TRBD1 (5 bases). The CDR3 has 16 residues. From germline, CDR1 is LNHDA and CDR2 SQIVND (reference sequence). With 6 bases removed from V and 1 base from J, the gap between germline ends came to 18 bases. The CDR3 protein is CASSQIRAAKNTEAFF. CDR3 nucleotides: TGTGCCAGTAGCCAGATCAGGGCAGCCAAGAACACTGAAGCTTTCTTT.

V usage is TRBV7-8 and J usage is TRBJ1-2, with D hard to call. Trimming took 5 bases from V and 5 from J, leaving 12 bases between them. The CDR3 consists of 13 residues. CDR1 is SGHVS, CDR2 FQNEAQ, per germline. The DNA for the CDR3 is TGTGCCAGCAGCCAAGAGGACTTATATGGCTACACCTTC. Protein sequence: CASSQEDLYGYTF.

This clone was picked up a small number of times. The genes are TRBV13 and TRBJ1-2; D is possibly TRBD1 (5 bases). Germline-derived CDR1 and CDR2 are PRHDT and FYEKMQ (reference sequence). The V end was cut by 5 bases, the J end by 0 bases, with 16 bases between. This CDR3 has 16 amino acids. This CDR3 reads CASSPLRGQANYGYTF. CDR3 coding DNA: TGTGCCAGCAGCCCGCTTAGGGGTCAAGCTAACTATGGCTACACCTTC.

This CDR3 reads CASSFQGQATLDYGYTF. CDR3 coding DNA: TGTGCCAGCAGCTTCCAAGGACAGGCGACGTTAGACTATGGCTACACCTTC. The chain carries TRBV7-9 and TRBJ1-2; 7 positions match TRBD1. The CDR3 sequence is 17 residues long. Germline CDR1 SEHNR, CDR2 FQNEAQ (reference sequence). V was pared by 3 bases and J by 3 bases, with 13 bases of the junction left unmatched.

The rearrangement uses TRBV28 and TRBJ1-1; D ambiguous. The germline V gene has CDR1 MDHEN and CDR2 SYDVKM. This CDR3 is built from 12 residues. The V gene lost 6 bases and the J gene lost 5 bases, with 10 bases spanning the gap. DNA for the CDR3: TGTGCCAGCAGGGTTGGAGGAACTGAAGCTTTCTTT. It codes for CASRVGGTEAFF.

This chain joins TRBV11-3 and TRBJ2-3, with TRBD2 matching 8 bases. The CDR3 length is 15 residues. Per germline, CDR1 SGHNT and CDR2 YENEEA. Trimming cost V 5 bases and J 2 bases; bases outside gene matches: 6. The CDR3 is CASSIFSGNTDTQYF. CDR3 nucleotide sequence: TGTGCCAGCAGCATCTTTAGCGGGAACACAGATACGCAGTATTTT. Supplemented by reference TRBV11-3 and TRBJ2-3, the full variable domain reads EAGVVQSPRYKIIEKKQPVAFWCNPISGHNTLYWYLQNLGQGPELLIRYENEEAVDDSQLPKDRFSAERLKGVDSTLKIQPAELGDSAVYLCASSIFSGNTDTQYFGPGTRLTVL.

CDR3: CASSRRGAGSTDTQYF. The CDR3 DNA is TGTGCCAGCAGCAGACGAGGAGCGGGGAGCACAGATACGCAGTATTTT. V and J are TRBV9 and TRBJ2-3, with 7 bases matching TRBD2. Trimming removed 4 bases from V and 0 bases from J; junction bases left unmatched: 8. This CDR3 region has 16 residues. Germline V gene data show CDR1 as SGDLS and CDR2 as YYNGEE.

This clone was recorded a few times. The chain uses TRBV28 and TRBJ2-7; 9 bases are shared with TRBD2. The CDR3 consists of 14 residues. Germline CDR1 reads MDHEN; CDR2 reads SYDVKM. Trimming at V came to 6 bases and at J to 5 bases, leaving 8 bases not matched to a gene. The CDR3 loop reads CASSLAGSRDEQYF. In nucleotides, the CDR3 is TGTGCCAGCAGCCTAGCGGGGTCCCGGGACGAGCAGTACTTC.

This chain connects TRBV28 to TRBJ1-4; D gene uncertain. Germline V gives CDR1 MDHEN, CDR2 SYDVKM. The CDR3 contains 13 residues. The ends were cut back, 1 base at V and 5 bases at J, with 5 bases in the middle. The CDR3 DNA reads TGTGCCAGCAGTTTATCCGGGAATGAAAAACTGTTTTTT. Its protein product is CASSLSGNEKLFF. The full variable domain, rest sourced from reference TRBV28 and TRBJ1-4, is DVKVTQSSRYLVKRTGEKVFLECVQDMDHENMFWYRQDPGLGLRLIYFSYDVKMKEKGDIPEGYSVSREKKERFSLILESASTNQTSMYLCASSLSGNEKLFFGSGTQLSVL.

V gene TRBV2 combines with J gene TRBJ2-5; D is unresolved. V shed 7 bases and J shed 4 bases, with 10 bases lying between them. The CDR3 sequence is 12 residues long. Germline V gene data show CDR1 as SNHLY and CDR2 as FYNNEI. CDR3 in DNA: TGTGCCAGCAAATCGGGTGGAGAGACCCAGTACTTC. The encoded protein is CASKSGGETQYF.

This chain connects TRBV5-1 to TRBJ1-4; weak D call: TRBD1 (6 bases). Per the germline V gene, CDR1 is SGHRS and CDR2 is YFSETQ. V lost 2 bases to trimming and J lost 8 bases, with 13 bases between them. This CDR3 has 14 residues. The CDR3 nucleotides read TGCGCCAGCAGCTTCTCAGGGGTGGACGAAAAACTGTTTTTT. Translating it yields CASSFSGVDEKLFF.

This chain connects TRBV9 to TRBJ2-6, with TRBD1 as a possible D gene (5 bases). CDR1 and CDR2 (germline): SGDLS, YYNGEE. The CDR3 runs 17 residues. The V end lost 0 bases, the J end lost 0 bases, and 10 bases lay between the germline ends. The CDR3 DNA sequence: TGTGCCAGCAGCGTAGAGGGGTGGATCTCTGGGGCCAACGTCCTGACTTTC. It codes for CASSVEGWISGANVLTF. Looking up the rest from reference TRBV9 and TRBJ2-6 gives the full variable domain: DSGVTQTPKHLITATGQRVTLRCSPRSGDLSVYWYQQSLDQGLQFLIQYYNGEERAKGNILERFSAQQFPDLHSELNLSSLELGDSALYFCASSVEGWISGANVLTFGAGSRLTVL.

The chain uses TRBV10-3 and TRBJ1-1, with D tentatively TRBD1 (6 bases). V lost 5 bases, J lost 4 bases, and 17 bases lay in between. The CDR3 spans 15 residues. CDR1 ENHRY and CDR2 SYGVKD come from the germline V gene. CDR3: CAISQQGSRSTEAFF. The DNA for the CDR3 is TGTGCCATCAGTCAACAGGGTTCCCGCTCCACTGAAGCTTTCTTT.

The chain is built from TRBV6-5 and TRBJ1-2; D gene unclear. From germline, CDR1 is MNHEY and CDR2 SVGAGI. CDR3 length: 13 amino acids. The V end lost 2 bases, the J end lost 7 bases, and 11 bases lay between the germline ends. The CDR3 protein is CASSYTRDSGYTF. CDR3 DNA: TGTGCCAGCAGTTACACGCGAGACTCTGGCTACACCTTC.

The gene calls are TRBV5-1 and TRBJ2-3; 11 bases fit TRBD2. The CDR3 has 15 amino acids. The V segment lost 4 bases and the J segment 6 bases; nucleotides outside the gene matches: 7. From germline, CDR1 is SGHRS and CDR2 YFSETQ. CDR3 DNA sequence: TGCGCCAGCAGCCCCCAACTAGCGGGAGCGGATACGCAGTATTTT. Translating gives CASSPQLAGADTQYF.

CDR3 in DNA: TGCGCCAGCAGCAGGGGTTCAACTAATGAAAAACTGTTTTTT. Its protein product is CASSRGSTNEKLFF. The chain joins TRBV4-1 to TRBJ1-4, with a tentative D call TRBD1 (5 bases). CDR1 and CDR2 (germline): MGHRA, YSYEKL. The ends were cut back, 5 bases at V and 0 bases at J, with 7 bases in the middle. The CDR3 runs to 14 residues.

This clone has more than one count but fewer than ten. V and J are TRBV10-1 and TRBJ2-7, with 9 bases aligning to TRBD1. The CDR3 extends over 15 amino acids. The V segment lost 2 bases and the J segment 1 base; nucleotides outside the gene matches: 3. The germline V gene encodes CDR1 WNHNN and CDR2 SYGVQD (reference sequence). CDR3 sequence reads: CASSETGTGSYEQYF. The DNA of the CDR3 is TGCGCCAGCAGTGAGACCGGGACAGGGTCCTACGAGCAGTACTTC.

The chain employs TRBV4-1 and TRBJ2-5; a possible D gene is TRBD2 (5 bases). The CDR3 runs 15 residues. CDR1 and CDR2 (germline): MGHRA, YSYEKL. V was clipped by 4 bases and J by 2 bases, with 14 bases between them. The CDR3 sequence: CASSRLDGLQETQYF. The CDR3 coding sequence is TGCGCCAGCAGCCGCCTGGATGGACTTCAAGAGACCCAGTACTTC.

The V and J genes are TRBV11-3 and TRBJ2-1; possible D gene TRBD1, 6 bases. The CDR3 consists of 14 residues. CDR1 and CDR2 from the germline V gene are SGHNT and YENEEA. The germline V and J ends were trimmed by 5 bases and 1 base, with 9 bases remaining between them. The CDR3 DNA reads TGTGCCAGCAGCGGGGGCCAATCCTACAATGAGCAGTTCTTC. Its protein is CASSGGQSYNEQFF.

CDR3 region: CASSPRGQPISYEQYF. The CDR3 DNA follows: TGTGCCAGCAGCCCCCGGGGACAGCCAATCTCCTACGAGCAGTACTTC. The chain employs TRBV9 and TRBJ2-7; TRBD1 aligns across 7 bases. With V trimmed by 4 bases and J by 0 bases, 10 bases remained unmatched. Looked up from germline, CDR1 is SGDLS and CDR2 is YYNGEE. CDR3 length: 16 residues.

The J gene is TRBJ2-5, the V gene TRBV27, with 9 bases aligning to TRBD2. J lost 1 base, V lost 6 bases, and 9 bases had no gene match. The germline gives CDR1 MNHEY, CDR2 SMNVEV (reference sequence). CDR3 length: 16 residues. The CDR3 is CASSLWGGGGQETQYF. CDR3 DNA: TGTGCCAGCAGCTTGTGGGGCGGGGGGGGCCAAGAGACCCAGTACTTC.

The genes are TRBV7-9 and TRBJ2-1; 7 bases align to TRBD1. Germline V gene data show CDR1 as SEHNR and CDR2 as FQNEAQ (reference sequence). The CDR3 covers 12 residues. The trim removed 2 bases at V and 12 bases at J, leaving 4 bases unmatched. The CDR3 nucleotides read TGTGCCAGCAGCTTACCTTGGGACAGGCAGTTCTTC. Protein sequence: CASSLPWDRQFF.

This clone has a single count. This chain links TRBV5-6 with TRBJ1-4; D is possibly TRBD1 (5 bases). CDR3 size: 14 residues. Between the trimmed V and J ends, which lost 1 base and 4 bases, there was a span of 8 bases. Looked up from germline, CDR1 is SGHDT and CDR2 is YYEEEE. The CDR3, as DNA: TGTGCCAGCAGCTTGAGGGGATTTAATGAAAAACTGTTTTTT. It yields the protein CASSLRGFNEKLFF.

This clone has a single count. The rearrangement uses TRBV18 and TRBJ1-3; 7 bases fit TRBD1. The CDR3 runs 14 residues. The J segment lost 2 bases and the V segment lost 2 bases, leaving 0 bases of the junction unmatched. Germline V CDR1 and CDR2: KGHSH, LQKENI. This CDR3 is CASSPTGAGNTIYF. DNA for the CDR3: TGTGCCAGCTCACCAACAGGGGCTGGAAACACCATATATTTT.

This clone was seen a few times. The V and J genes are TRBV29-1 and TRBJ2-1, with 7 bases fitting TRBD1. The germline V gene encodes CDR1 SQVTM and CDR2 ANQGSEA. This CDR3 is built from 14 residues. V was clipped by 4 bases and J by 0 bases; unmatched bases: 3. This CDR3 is CSVAGQSSYNEQFF. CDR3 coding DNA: TGCAGCGTTGCGGGACAGTCCTCCTACAATGAGCAGTTCTTC.

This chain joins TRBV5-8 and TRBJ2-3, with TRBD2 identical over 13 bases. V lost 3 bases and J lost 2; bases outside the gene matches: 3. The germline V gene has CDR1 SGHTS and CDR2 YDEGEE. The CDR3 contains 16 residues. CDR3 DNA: TGTGCCAGCAGCTCCGGGACTAGCGGGGACACAGATACGCAGTATTTT. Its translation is CASSSGTSGDTDTQYF.